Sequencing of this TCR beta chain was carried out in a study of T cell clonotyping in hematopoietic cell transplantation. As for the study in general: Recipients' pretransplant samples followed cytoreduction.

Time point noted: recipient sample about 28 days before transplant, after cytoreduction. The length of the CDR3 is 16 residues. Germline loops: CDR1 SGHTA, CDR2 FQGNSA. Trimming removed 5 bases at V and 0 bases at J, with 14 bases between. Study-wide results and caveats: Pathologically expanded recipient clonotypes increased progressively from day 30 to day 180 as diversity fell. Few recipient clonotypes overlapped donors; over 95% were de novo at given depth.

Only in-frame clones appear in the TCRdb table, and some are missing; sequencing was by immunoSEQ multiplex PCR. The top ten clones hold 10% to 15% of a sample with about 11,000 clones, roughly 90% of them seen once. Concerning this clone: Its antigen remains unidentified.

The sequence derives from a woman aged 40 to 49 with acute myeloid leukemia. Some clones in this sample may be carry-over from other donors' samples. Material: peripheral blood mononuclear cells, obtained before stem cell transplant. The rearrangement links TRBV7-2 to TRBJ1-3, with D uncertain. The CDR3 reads CASSPALGRSGNTIYF. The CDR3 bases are TGTGCCAGCAGCCCGGCCCTTGGGCGCTCTGGAAACACCATATATTTT.